This section outlines one T cell receptor (beta chain) sequence together with its context. Its antigen is undetermined. This specimen comes from a study of blood T cells in healthy people across ages. Points from the study as a whole: The unknown donor CMV status may have confounded expanded clonotype changes. Naive CD4+ cell counts and diversity both ran higher in long-lived than in aged donors.

Germline CDR1 reads LGHDT; CDR2 reads YNNKEL (reference sequence). The CDR3 length is 13 residues. The V gene lost 1 base and the J gene lost 8 bases, with 11 bases spanning the gap. Drawn from each donor were 8.5 to 10 milliliters of peripheral blood. Primed by a sample-barcoded 5' primer and a J-beta primer mix, a second PCR proceeded for 7 to 11 cycles. Each sample provided no less than 2.5 million CDR3-containing paired-end reads. TCRdb re-called the 5' RACE reads with MiXCR, one entry per CDR3 protein. The sample records 270,000 or so distinct CDR3 sequences, 25% to 30% being singletons. Specimen: blood. The clonotype originates from a woman between 70 and 85 years old in good health. This sequence joins TRBV3-1 and TRBJ1-2; D call uncertain. The DNA for the CDR3 is TGTGCCAGCAGCCAAGGGTCCGGAGGAGGCTACACCTTC. Amino acids: CASSQGSGGGYTF.